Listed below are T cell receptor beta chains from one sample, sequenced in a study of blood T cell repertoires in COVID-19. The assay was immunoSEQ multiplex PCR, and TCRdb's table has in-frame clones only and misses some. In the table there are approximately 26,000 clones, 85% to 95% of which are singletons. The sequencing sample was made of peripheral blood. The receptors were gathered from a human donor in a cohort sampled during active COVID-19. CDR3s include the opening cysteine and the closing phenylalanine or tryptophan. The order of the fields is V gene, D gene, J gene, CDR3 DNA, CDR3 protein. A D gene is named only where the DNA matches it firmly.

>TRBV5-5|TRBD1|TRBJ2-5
TGTGCCAGCAGTGCCCGGGGACAGGGGGCAGGGTGGGAGACCCAGTACTTC
CASSARGQGAGWETQYF
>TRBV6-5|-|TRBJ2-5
TGTGCCAGCAGGTCGACAGGACAAGAGACCCAGTACTTC
CASRSTGQETQYF
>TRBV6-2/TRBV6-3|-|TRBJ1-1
TGTGCCAGCAGCGAACCCAGGGGATGGAACACTGAAGCTTTCTTT
CASSEPRGWNTEAFF
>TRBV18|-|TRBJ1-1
TGTGCCAGCTCACCTTCCTCTTTGAACACTGAAGCTTTCTTT
CASSPSSLNTEAFF
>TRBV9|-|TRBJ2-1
TGTGCCAGCAGCGTAGAACGGAGTCCCGATGAGCAGTTCTTC
CASSVERSPDEQFF
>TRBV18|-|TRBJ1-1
TGTGCCAGCTCATCCAACTGGAACACTGAAGCTTTCTTT
CASSSNWNTEAFF
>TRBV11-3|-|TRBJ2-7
TGTGCCAGCAAGGCAGGGCCAGCCGCCTACGAGCAGTACTTC
CASKAGPAAYEQYF
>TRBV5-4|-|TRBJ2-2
TGTGCCAGCAGCTTGGGAGGATCGAACACCGGGGAGCTGTTTTTT
CASSLGGSNTGELFF
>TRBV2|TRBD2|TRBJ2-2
TGTGCCAGCAGTCTAGCGGGGGGCACGAACACCGGGGAGCTGTTTTTT
CASSLAGGTNTGELFF
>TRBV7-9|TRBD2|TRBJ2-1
TGTGCCAGCAGCTCCCTCCCCGGGGGGAGCTCCTACAATGAGCAGTTCTTC
CASSSLPGGSSYNEQFF
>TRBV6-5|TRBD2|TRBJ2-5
TGTGCCAGCAGTTTGGCGGGGGGGGTCGTACAAGAGACCCAGTACTTC
CASSLAGGVVQETQYF
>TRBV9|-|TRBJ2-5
TGTGCCAGCAGCGAGGGACTCCCCCGTGGGACCCAGTACTTC
CASSEGLPRGTQYF
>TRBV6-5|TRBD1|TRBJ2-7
TGTGCCAGCAAACGGCACAGGGGAGAGGACGAGCAGTACTTC
CASKRHRGEDEQYF
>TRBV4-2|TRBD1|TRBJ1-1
TGTGCCAGCAGCCTCGCCGGGCGGGGGACAGGGGACACTGAAGCTTTCTTT
CASSLAGRGTGDTEAFF
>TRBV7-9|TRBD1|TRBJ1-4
TGTGCCAGCAGCCCTACGGGAGGGACAGATAATGAAAAACTGTTTTTT
CASSPTGGTDNEKLFF
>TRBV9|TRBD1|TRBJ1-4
TGTGCCAGCAGCGTAGATACCGACAGGGAAAATGAAAAACTGTTTTTT
CASSVDTDRENEKLFF
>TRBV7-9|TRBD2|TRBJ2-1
TGTGCCAGCAGCTTAATTAGCGGGGGCTACAATGAGCAGTTCTTC
CASSLISGGYNEQFF